This TCR beta chain derives from a study of graft-versus-host responses after intestinal transplantation. As for the study in general: Transplant recipients had multivisceral, liver-intestinal, or isolated intestinal grafts. Induction with anti-thymocyte globulin, then tacrolimus and steroids for around three years, was given to all recipients. The study's findings and limits: High graft-versus-host to host-versus-graft clonal ratios were found in allografts of patients who had graft-donor T cell macrochimerism. Association was observed between peak circulating GvH clone levels and early post-transplant HvG declines.

Trimming shortened V by 2 bases and J by 2 bases, and 10 bases separated the two germline ends. Germline assignment: CDR1 SGHRS and CDR2 YFSETQ. The CDR3 extends over 15 amino acids. As for this clone: The antigen is not known.

Sequencing was performed with immunoSEQ multiplex PCR; in TCRdb, only in-frame clones are kept and a portion is missing. The sample lists more than 100,000 clones; about 93% were seen once. The chain recombines TRBV5-1 with TRBJ2-2, with a possible D match to TRBD2 (6 bases). This receptor was identified in a human donor who received an intestinal transplant. The material was unstimulated CD4+ T cells sorted from spleen or lymph node cells, obtained before intestinal transplant. The CDR3 nucleotides read TGCGCCAGCAGCTTTGGGACTCCTAACACCGGGGAGCTGTTTTTT. The encoded protein is CASSFGTPNTGELFF.